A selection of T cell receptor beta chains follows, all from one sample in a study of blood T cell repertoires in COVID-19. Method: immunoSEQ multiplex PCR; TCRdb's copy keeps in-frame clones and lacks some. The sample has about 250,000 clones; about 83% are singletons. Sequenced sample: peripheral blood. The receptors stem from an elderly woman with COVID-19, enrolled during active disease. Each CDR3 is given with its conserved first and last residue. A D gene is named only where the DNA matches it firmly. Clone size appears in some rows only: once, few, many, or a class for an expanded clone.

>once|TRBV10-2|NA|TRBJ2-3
CASSDTSLIANTDTQYF
TGCGCCAGCAGTGACACCTCCCTTATCGCGAACACAGATACGCAGTATTTT
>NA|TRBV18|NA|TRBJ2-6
CASSPSGAGANVLTF
TGTGCCAGCTCCCCCTCGGGGGCTGGGGCCAACGTCCTGACTTTC
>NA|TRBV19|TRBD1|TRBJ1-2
CASKPGQGANYGYTF
TGTGCCAGTAAACCGGGACAGGGGGCGAACTATGGCTACACCTTC
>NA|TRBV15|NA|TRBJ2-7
CATSRDRGYREQYF
TGTGCCACCAGCAGAGACAGGGGATATAGGGAGCAGTACTTC
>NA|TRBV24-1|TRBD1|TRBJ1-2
CATSDKGQGYGYTF
TGTGCCACCAGTGATAAGGGACAGGGCTATGGCTACACCTTC
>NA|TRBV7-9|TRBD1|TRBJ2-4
CASSLGGQGGGNIQYF
TGTGCCAGCAGCTTAGGCGGACAGGGAGGCGGAAACATTCAGTACTTC
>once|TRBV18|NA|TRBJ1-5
CASSPGGLGNQPQHF
TGTGCCAGCTCACCAGGAGGGTTAGGGAATCAGCCCCAGCATTTT
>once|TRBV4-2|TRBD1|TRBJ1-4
CASSQGQGEEKLFF
TGTGCCAGCAGCCAGGGACAGGGAGAGGAAAAACTGTTTTTT
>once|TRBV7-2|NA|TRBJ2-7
CASSLAGATHEQYF
TGTGCCAGCAGCTTAGCGGGGGCCACCCACGAGCAGTACTTC
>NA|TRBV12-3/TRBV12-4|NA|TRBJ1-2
CASSVGGGYGYTF
TGTGCCAGCAGTGTAGGCGGCGGCTATGGCTACACCTTC
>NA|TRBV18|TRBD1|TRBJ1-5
CASGLGQNNQPQHF
TGTGCCAGCGGCCTGGGACAGAACAATCAGCCCCAGCATTTT
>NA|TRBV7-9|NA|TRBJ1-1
CASSLMGGNTEAFF
TGTGCCAGCAGCTTAATGGGGGGAAACACTGAAGCTTTCTTT
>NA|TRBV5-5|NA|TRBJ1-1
CASSRAPGELNTEAFF
TGTGCCAGCAGCAGAGCCCCGGGAGAATTGAACACTGAAGCTTTCTTT
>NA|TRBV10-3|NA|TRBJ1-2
CAISEGSGGYTF
TGTGCCATCAGTGAGGGGAGCGGTGGCTACACCTTC
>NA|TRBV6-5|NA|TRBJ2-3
CASTGERKADTQYF
TGTGCCAGCACGGGGGAACGAAAGGCAGATACGCAGTATTTT
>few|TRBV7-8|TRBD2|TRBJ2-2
CASSLWLAGGRKNTGELFF
TGTGCCAGCAGCTTATGGCTAGCGGGGGGGCGGAAGAACACCGGGGAGCTGTTTTTT
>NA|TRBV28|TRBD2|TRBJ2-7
CASSLGQAGFYGREQYF
TGTGCCAGCAGTTTAGGGCAAGCGGGGTTCTACGGTAGGGAGCAGTACTTC
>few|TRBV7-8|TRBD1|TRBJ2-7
CASSLVPPGQGLYEQYF
TGTGCCAGCAGCTTAGTACCCCCCGGACAGGGCCTCTACGAGCAGTACTTC
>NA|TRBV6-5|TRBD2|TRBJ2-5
CASTRTGGRETQYF
TGTGCCAGCACCCGGACGGGAGGGAGGGAGACCCAGTACTTC
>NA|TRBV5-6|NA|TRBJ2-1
CASSFGGRTYNEQFF
TGTGCCAGCAGCTTCGGAGGACGGACCTACAATGAGCAGTTCTTC
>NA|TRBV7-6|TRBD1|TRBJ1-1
CASSLAVGQGGTEAFF
TGTGCCAGCAGCTTAGCAGTAGGTCAGGGGGGCACTGAAGCTTTCTTT
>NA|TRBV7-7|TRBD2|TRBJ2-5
CASSLGLAGGQETQYF
TGTGCTAGCAGCTTAGGACTAGCGGGGGGTCAAGAGACCCAGTACTTC
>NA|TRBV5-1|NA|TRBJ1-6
CASSLEGVQNSPLHF
TGCGCCAGCAGCCTAGAGGGGGTACAGAATTCACCCCTCCACTTT
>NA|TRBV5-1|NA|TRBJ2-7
CASAPGGGSSFYEQYF
TGCGCCAGCGCCCCGGGGGGCGGGTCGTCTTTCTACGAGCAGTACTTC
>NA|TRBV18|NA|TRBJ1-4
CASSKTGSRELFF
TGTGCCAGCTCAAAAACGGGGTCTCGGGAACTGTTTTTT
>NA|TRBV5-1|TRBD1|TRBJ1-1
CASSVGQGEAFF
TGCGCCAGCAGCGTGGGACAGGGTGAAGCTTTCTTT
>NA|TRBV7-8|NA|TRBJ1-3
CASSLGTNSGNTIYF
TGTGCCAGCAGCTTAGGGACTAATTCTGGAAACACCATATATTTT
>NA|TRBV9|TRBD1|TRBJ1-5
CASSSQGGNQPQHF
TGTGCCAGCAGCTCCCAGGGGGGCAATCAGCCCCAGCATTTT
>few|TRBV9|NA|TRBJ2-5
CASANNQETQYF
TGTGCCAGCGCAAACAATCAAGAGACCCAGTACTTC
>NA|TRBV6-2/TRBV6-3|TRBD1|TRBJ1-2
CASSPLGQGVNYGYTF
TGTGCCAGCAGCCCCTTAGGGCAGGGGGTCAACTATGGCTACACCTTC
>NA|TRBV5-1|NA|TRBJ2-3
CATGSGSTDTQYF
TGCGCCACCGGGAGCGGGAGCACAGATACGCAGTATTTT
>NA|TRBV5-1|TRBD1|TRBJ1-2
CASSLALTGAGYGYTF
TGCGCCAGCAGCTTGGCCCTTACAGGGGCGGGCTATGGCTACACCTTC